This T cell receptor beta chain stems from a study of blood T cell repertoires in COVID-19. Here immunoSEQ multiplex PCR was the method, and the copy in TCRdb shows in-frame clones only, minus some. The sample holds about 130,000 clones, 65% to 90% seen once. CDR3 length: 17 amino acids. Germline CDR1 is SGHVS and CDR2 is FQNEAQ. V was trimmed by 0 bases and J by 0 bases, leaving 12 bases between them. The sequenced sample consisted of peripheral blood. V is TRBV7-8 and J is TRBJ1-5; TRBD1 might be the D (5 bases). The sequence was collected from a woman of 80 years or more with acute or convalescent COVID-19. CDR3 loop: CASSLALGEDSNQPQHF. CDR3 DNA: TGTGCCAGCAGCTTAGCGTTAGGGGAAGATAGCAATCAGCCCCAGCATTTT.